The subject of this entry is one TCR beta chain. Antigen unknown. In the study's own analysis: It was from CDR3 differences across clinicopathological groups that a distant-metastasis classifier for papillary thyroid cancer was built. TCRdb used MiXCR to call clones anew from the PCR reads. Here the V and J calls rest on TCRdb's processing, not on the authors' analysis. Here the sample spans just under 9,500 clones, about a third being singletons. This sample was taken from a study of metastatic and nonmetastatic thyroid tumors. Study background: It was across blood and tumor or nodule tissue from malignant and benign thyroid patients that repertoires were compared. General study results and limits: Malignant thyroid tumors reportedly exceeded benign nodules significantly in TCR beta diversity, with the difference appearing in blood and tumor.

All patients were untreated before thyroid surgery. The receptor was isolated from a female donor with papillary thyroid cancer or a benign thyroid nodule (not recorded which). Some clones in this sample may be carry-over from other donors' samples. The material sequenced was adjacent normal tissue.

The CDR3 loop reads CSARGSTGSLSYEQYF. The CDR3 nucleotides read TGCAGTGCTAGGGGTTCGACAGGTTCCCTCTCCTACGAGCAGTACTTC. This rearrangement joins TRBV20-1 to TRBJ2-7; maybe TRBD1 (6 bases). The CDR3 contains 16 residues. In germline, CDR1 is DFQATT, CDR2 SNEGSKA (reference sequence). V was cut by 3 bases and J by 0 bases, with 18 bases left in between.